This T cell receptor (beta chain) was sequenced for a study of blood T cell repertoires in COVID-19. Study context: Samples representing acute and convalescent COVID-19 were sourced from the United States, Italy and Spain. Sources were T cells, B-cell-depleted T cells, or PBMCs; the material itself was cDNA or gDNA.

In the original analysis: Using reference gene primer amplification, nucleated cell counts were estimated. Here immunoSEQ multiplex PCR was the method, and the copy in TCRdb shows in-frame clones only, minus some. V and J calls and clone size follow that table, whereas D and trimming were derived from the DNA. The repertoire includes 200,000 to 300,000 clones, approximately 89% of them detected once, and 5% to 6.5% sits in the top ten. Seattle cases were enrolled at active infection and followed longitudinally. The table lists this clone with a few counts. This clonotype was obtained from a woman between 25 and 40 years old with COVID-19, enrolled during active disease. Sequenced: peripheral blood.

The CDR3 reads CASSPTNQETQYF. Here the CDR3 DNA reads TGTGCCAGCAGCCCAACAAACCAAGAGACCCAGTACTTC. The gene calls are TRBV11-2 and TRBJ2-5; D not resolved. The CDR3 runs 13 residues. V was shortened by 5 bases and J by 0 bases, with 7 bases between the two germline ends. Germline CDR1 SGHAT, CDR2 FQNNGV.